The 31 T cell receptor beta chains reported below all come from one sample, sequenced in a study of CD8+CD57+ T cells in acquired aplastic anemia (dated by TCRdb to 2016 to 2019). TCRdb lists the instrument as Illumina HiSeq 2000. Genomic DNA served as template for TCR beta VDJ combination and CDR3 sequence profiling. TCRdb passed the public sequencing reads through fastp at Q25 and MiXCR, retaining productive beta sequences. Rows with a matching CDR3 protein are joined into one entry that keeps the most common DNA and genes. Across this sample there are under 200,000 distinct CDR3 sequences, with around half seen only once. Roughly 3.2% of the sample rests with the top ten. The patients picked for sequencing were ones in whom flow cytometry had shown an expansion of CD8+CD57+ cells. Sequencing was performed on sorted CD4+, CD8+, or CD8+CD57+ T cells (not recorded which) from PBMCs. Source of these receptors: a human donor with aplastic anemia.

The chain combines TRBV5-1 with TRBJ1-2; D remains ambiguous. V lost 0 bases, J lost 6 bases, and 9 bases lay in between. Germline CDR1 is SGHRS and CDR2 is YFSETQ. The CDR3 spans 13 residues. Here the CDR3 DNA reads TGCGCCAGCAGCTTGGGCCAGTCGGATGGCTACACCTTC. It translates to CASSLGQSDGYTF.

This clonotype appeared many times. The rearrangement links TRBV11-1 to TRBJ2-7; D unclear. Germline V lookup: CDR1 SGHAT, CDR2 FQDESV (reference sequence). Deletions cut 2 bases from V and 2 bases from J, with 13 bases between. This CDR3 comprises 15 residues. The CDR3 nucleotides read TGTGCCAGCAGCTTACTACAGAATGGGACCTACGAGCAGTACGTC. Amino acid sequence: CASSLLQNGTYEQYV.

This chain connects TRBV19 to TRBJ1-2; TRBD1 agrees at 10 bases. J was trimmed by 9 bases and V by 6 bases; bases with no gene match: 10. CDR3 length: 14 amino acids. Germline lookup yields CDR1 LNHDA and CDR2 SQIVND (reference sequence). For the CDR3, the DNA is TGTGCCAGTAGCAATCCCGGGACAGGGGTTAGCTACACCTTC. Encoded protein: CASSNPGTGVSYTF. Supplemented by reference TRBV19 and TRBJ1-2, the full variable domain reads DGGITQSPKYLFRKEGQNVTLSCEQNLNHDAMYWYRQDPGQGLRLIYYSQIVNDFQKGDIAEGYSVSREKKESFPLTVTSAQKNPTAFYLCASSNPGTGVSYTFGSGTRLTVV.

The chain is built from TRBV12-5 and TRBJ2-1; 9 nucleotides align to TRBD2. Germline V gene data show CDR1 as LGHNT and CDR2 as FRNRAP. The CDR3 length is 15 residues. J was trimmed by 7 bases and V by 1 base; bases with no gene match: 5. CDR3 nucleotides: TGTGCTAGTGGTTTGGGCGGGGGGGCCCTAAATGAGCAGTTCTTC. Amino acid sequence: CASGLGGGALNEQFF.

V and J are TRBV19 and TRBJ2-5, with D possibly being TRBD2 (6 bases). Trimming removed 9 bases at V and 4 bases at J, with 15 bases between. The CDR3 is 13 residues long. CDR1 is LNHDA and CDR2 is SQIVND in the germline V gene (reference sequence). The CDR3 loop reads CASSEDGGETQYF. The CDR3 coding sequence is TGTGCCAGCAGCGAGGACGGGGGAGAGACCCAGTACTTC.

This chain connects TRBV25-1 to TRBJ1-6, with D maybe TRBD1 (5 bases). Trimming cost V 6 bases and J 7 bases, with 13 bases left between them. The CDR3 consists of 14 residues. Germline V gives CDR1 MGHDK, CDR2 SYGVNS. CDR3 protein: CASRIKWGNSPLHF. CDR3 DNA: TGTGCCAGCAGGATAAAATGGGGGAATTCACCCCTCCACTTT. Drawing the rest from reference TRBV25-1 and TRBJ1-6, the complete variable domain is EADIYQTPRYLVIGTGKKITLECSQTMGHDKMYWYQQDPGMELHLIHYSYGVNSTEKGDLSSESTVSRIRTEHFPLTLESARPSHTSQYLCASRIKWGNSPLHFGNGTRLTVT.

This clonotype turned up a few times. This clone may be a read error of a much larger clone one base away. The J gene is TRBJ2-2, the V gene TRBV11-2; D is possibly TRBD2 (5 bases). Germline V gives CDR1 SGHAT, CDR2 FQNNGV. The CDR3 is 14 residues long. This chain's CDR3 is CASSYLTDTGEPFF. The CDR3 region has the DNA TGTGCCAGCAGCTACCTAACGGATACCGGGGAGCCGTTTTTT.

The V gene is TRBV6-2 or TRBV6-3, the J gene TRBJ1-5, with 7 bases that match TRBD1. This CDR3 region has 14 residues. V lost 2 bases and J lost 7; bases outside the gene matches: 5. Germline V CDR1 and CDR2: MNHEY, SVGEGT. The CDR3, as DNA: TGTGCCAGCAGTTACCCGGGACAGTGGCAGCCCCAGCATTTT. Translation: CASSYPGQWQPQHF.

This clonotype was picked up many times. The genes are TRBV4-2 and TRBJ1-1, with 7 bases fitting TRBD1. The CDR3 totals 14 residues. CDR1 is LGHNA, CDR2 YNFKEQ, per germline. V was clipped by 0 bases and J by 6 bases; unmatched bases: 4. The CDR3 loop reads CASSQDGGGPEAFF. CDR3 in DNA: TGTGCCAGCAGCCAAGATGGAGGGGGCCCTGAAGCTTTCTTT.

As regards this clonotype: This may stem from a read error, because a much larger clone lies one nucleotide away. This CDR3 is CASSQDATGASQPQHF. The CDR3, as DNA: TGCGCCAGCAGCCAAGACGCGACAGGGGCCTCTCAGCCCCAGCATTTT. The rearrangement joins TRBV4-1 to TRBJ1-5, with TRBD1 identical over 8 bases. The germline gives CDR1 MGHRA, CDR2 YSYEKL. The CDR3 sequence is 16 residues long. Trimming cost V 0 bases and J 6 bases; bases outside gene matches: 7.

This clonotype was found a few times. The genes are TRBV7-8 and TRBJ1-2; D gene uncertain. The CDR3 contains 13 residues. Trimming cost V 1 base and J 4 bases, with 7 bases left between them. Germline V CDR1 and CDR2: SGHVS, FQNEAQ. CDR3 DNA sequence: TGTGCCAGCAGCTTAGGACTGGTCTATGGCTACACCTTC. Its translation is CASSLGLVYGYTF.

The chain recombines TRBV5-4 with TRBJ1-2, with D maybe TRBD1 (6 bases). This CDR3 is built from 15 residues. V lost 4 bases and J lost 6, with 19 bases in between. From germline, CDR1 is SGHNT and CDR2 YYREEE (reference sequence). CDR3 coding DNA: TGTGCCAGCAGCGACACCTCGACAGGCTTAAATGGCTACACCTTC. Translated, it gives CASSDTSTGLNGYTF.

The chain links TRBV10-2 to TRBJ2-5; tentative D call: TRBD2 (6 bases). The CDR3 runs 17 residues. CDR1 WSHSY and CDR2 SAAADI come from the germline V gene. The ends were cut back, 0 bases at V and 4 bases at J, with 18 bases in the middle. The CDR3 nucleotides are TGCGCCAGCAGTGAGTCGGTATTGATGCGGGGTCGAGAGACCCAGTACTTC. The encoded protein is CASSESVLMRGRETQYF.

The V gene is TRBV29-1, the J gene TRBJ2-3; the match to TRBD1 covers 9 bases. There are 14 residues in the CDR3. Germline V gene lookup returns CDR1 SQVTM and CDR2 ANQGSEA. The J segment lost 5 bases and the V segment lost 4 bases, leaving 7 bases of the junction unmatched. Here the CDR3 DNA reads TGCAGCGTTGGTGGGACAGGGACAGGAGATACGCAGTATTTT. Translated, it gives CSVGGTGTGDTQYF.

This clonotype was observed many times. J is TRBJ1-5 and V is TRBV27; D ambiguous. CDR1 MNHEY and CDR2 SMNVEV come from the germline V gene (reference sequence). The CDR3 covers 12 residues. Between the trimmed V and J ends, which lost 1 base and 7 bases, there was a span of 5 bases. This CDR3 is CASSLLGQPQHF. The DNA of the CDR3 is TGTGCCAGCAGTTTATTAGGCCAGCCCCAGCATTTT.

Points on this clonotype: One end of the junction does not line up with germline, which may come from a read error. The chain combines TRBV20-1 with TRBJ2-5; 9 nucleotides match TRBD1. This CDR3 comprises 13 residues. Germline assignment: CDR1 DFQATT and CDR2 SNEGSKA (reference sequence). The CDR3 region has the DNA TGCAGTGCTACGACAGGGGGTCAAGAGGCCCAGTACTTC. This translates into CSATTGGQEAQYF.

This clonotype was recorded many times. The CDR3 is CASSPRTAAEAPQETQYF. The DNA for the CDR3 is TGTGCCAGCAGCCCAAGGACTGCCGCCGAAGCGCCCCAAGAGACCCAGTACTTC. The gene calls are TRBV5-4 and TRBJ2-5; tentative D call: TRBD2 (5 bases). Germline V gene data show CDR1 as SGHNT and CDR2 as YYREEE (reference sequence). The CDR3 is made up of 18 amino acids. The ends were cut back, 4 bases at V and 1 base at J, with 23 bases in the middle.

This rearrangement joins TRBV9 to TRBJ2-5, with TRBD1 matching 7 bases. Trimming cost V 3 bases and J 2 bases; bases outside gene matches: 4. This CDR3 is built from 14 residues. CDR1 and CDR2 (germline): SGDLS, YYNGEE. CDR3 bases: TGTGCCAGCAGCGCGGGACAGATACAAGAGACCCAGTACTTC. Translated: CASSAGQIQETQYF.

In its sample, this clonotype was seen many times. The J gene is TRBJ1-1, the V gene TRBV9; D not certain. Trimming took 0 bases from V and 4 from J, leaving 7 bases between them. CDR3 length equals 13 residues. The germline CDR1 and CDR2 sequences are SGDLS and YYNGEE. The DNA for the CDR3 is TGTGCCAGCAGCGTAGTACATGGCACTGAAGCTTTCTTT. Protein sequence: CASSVVHGTEAFF.

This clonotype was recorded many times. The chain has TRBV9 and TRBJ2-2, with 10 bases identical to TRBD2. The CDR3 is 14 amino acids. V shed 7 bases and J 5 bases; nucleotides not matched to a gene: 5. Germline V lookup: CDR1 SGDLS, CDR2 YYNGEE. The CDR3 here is CASQGTSVTGELFF. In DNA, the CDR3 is TGTGCCAGCCAGGGGACTAGCGTGACCGGGGAGCTGTTTTTT.

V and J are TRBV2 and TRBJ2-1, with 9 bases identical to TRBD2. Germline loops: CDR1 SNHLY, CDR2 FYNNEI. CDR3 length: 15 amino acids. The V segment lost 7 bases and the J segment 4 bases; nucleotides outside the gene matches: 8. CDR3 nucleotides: TGTGCCAGCACCGGACTAGCGTTTCTATACAATGAGCAGTTCTTC. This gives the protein CASTGLAFLYNEQFF.

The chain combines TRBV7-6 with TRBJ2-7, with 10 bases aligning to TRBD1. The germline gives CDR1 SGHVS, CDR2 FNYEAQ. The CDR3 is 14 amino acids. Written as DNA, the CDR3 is TGTCCTAGCAGCCAGACAGGGGGCTGGAACGAGCAGTACTTC. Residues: CPSSQTGGWNEQYF. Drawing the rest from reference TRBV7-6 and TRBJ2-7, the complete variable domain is GAGVSQSPRYKVTKRGQDVALRCDPISGHVSLYWYRQALGQGPEFLTYFNYEAQQDKSGLPNDRFSAERPEGSISTLTIQRTEQRDSAMYRCPSSQTGGWNEQYFGPGTRLTVT.

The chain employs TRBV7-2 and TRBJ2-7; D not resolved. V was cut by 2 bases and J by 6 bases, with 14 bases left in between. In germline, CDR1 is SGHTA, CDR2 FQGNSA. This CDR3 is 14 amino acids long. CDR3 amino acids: CASSLTRQEGEQYF. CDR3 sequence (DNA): TGTGCCAGCAGCTTAACAAGGCAAGAAGGCGAGCAGTACTTC.

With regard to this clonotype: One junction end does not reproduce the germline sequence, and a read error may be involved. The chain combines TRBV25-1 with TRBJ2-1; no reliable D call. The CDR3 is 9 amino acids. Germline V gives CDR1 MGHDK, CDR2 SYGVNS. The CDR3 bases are TGTGCCAGCAGTGGTGAGCGGTTCTTC. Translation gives CASSGERFF.

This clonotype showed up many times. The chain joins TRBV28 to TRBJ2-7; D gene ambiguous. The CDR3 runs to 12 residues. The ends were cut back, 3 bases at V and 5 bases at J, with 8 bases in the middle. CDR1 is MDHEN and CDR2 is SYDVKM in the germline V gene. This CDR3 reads CASSLTRDEQYF. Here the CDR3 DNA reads TGTGCCAGCAGTTTGACACGGGACGAGCAGTACTTC.

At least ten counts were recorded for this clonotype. CDR3 nucleotide sequence: TGTGCCAGCAGTTTGGCTAGCGGGGGATCAGATACGCAGTATTTT. It translates to CASSLASGGSDTQYF. V usage is TRBV12-3 or TRBV12-4 and J usage is TRBJ2-3; 10 positions match TRBD2. The junction had 4 bases not matched to a gene; V was cut back by 3 bases and J by 4 bases. This CDR3 region has 15 residues.

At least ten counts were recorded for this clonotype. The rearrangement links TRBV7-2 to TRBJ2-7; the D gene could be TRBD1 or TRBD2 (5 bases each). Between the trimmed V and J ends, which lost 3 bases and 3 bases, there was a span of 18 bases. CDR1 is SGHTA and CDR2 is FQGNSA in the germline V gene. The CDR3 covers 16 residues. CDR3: CASSFSGGRGRYEQYF. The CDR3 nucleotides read TGTGCCAGCAGCTTCTCAGGAGGACGGGGCCGCTACGAGCAGTACTTC. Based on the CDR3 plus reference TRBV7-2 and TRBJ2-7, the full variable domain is GAGVSQSPSNKVTEKGKDVELRCDPISGHTALYWYRQSLGQGLEFLIYFQGNSAPDKSGLPSDRFSAERTGGSVSTLTIQRTQQEDSAVYLCASSFSGGRGRYEQYFGPGTRLTVT.

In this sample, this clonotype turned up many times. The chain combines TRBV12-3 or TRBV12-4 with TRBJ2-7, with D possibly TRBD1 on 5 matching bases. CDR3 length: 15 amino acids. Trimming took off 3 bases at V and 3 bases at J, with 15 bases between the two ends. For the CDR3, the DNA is TGTGCCAGCAGTTTGGGGCCGCCCTCGATCTACGAGCAGTACGTC. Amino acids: CASSLGPPSIYEQYV.

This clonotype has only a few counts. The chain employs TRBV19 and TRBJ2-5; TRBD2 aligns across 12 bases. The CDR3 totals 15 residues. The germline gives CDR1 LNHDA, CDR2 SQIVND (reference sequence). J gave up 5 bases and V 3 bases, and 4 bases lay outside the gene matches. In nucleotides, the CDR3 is TGTGCCAGTAGTATTACTAGCGGGGGGACCGAGACCCAGTACTTC. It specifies CASSITSGGTETQYF.

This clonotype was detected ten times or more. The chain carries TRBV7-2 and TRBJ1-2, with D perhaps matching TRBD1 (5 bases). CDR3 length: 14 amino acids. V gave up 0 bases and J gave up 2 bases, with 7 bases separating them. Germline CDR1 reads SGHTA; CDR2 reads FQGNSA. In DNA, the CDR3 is TGTGCCAGCAGCTTAGCTCCAGGGAACTATGGCTACACCTTC. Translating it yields CASSLAPGNYGYTF.

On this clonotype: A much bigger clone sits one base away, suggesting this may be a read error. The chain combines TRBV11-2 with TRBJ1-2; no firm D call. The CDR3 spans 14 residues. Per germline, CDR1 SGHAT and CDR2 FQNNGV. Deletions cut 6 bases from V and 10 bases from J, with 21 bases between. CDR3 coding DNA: TGTGCCAGCAGTCGTATACCCACGGGGAAGTCCTACACCTTC. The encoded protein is CASSRIPTGKSYTF.